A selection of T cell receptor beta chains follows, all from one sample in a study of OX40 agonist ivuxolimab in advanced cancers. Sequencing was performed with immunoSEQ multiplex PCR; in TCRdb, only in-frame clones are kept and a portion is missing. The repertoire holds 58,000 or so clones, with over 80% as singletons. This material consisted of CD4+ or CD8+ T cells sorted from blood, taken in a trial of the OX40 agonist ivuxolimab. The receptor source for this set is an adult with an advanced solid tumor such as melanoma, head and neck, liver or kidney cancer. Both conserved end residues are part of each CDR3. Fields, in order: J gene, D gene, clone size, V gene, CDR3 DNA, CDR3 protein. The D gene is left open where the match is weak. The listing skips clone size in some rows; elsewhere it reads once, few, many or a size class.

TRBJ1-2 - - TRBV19 TGTGCCAGTTCACAGTTGGTGGGCTACACCTTC CASSQLVGYTF
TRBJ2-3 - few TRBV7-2 TGTGCCAGCAGCGCTTTAGTGGCTCGGGGTGCAGATACGCAGTATTTT CASSALVARGADTQYF
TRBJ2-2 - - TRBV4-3 TGCGCCAGCAGCCAAGAGGGGGATACCGGGGAGCTGTTTTTT CASSQEGDTGELFF
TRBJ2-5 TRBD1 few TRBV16 TGTGCCAGCAGCCAATTTCAGGACAGGGTTCAGTACTTC CASSQFQDRVQYF
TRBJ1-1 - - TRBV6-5 TGTGCCAGCGGAAGGAACACTGAAGCTTTCTTT CASGRNTEAFF
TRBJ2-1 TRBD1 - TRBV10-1 TGCGCCAGCAGCCCGGGACAGGGGGCGACCGATGAGCAGTTCTTC CASSPGQGATDEQFF
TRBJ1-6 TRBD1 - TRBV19 TGTGCCAGTAGTGGGTTCGGGACAGACACACCCCTCCACTTT CASSGFGTDTPLHF
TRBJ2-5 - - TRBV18 TGTGCCAGCCGTCTTGGCGCGGGGCAAGAGACCCAGTACTTC CASRLGAGQETQYF
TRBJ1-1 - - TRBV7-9 TGTGCCAGCACCCGGACAGCAGACACTGAAGCTTTCTTT CASTRTADTEAFF
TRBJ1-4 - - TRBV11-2 TGTGCCAGCAGCTCCCGGTTGGATGAAAAACTGTTTTTT CASSSRLDEKLFF
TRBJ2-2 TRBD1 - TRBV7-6 TGTGCCAGCAGCTGGGGACAGCATAACACCGGGGAGCTGTTTTTT CASSWGQHNTGELFF
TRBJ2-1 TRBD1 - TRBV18 TGTGCCAGCTCACCAACACAGGGGCATGAGCAGTTCTTC CASSPTQGHEQFF
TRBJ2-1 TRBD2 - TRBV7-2 TGTGCCAGCAGCTGGGGGATCTTAGCGGGGAGCAATGAGCAGTTCTTC CASSWGILAGSNEQFF
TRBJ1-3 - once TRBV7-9 TGTGCCAGCAGCTTAACTCCCCCCCCGACTGGAAACACCATATATTTT CASSLTPPPTGNTIYF
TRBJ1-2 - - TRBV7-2 TGTGCCAGCAGCCCTCCCCAGGTTAGGGGATATGGCTACACCTTC CASSPPQVRGYGYTF
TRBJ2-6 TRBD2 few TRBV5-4 TGTGCCAGCAGCTTCGGACTAGCGGGGCAGACATTCTCTGGGGCCAACGTCCTGACTTTC CASSFGLAGQTFSGANVLTF
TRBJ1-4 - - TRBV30 TGTGCCTGGAGTTCGGACAGTAATGAAAAACTGTTTTTT CAWSSDSNEKLFF
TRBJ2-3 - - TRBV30 TGTGCCTGGAGTGTATCGGTAGCAAATACGCAGTATTTT CAWSVSVANTQYF
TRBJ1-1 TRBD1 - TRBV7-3 TGTGCCAGCAGCCGAGAGACAGGGAGGCCCACTGAAGCTTTCTTT CASSRETGRPTEAFF
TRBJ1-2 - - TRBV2 TGTGCCAGCAGGGCCTCCGGCAGTTTCTATGGCTACACCTTC CASRASGSFYGYTF
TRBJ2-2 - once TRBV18 TGTGCCAGCTCACCAAGTCTACCGGAGAACACCGGGGAGCTGTTTTTT CASSPSLPENTGELFF
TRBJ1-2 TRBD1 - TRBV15 TGTGCCACCAGCAGAGGAGGGGGCCTTAACTATGGCTACACCTTC CATSRGGGLNYGYTF
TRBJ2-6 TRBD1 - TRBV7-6 TGTGCCAGCAGCACGGGACAGGGGGCTTCTGGGGCCAACGTCCTGACTTTC CASSTGQGASGANVLTF
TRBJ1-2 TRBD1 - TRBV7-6 TGTGCCAGCAGCCCTACCCCGCCGAGGGGGCGCACGGTCTTCGGCTACACCTTC CASSPTPPRGRTVFGYTF
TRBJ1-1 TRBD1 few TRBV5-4 TGTGCCAGCAGCGTTCGTCGGGACAGGGGGACTGAAGCTTTCTTT CASSVRRDRGTEAFF
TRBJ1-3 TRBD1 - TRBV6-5 TGTGCCAGCAGTTACGACAACAGGGGGGGAAACACCATATATTTT CASSYDNRGGNTIYF
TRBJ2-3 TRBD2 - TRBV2 TGTGCCAGCAGCGAAGGGGCCGGACTAGCGGCCCCACCGCAGTATTTT CASSEGAGLAAPPQYF
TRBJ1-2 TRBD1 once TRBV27 TGTGCCACCTCACTTAAGGGGGACAGGGATGGCTACACCTTC CATSLKGDRDGYTF
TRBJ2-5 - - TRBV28 TGTGCCAGCAGTCCAATTAGGGTGGAAGAGACCCAGTACTTC CASSPIRVEETQYF
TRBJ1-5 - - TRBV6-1 TGTGCCAGCACGAGCCGTCTAAGGCGGCCCCAGCATTTT CASTSRLRRPQHF
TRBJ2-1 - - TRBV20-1 TGCAGGGCCCTTGAGGTTGAGCAGTTCTTC CRALEVEQFF
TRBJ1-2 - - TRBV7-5 TGTGCCAGAAAATACAGGGAACGGGGGGTCGGCTACACCTTC CARKYRERGVGYTF
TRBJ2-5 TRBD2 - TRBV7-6 TGTGCCAGCAGCCCCTTACGGGGGGGCCAGGAGACCCAGTACTTC CASSPLRGGQETQYF
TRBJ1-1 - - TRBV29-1 TGCAGCGTTGAAGATCGGGATGGGCCCACTGAAGCTTTCTTT CSVEDRDGPTEAFF
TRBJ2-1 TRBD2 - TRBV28 TGTGCCAGCAGTTTAGAACAGCGGGGGGTCAGGCAGTTCTTC CASSLEQRGVRQFF
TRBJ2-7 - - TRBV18 TGTGCCAGCTCACCTGGCCAGGCCTTCTACGAGCAGTACTTC CASSPGQAFYEQYF
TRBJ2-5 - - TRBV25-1 TGTGCCAGCCAGAGAGGGGGCGCGGGGGAGGAGACCCAGTACTTC CASQRGGAGEETQYF
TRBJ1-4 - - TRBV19 TGTGCCAGTAGTATCCAGAATGAAAAACTGTTTTTT CASSIQNEKLFF
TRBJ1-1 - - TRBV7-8 TGTGCCAGCAGCAAAGGGGAGGCAGGAGAAACTGAAGCTTTCTTT CASSKGEAGETEAFF
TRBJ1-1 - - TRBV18 TGTGCCAGCTCAGACAGCGACACTGAAGCTTTCTTT CASSDSDTEAFF
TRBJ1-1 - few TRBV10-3 TGTGCCATCGGCGGGGGTAACACTGAAGCTTTCTTT CAIGGGNTEAFF
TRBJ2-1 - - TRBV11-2 TGTGCCAGCAGCTTAGATGTGGATGAGCAGTTCTTC CASSLDVDEQFF
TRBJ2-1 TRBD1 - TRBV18 TGTGCCAGCTCGGCAAAAGGACAGGGTACTGAGCAGTTCTTC CASSAKGQGTEQFF
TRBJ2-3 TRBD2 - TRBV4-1 TGCGCCAGCAGCCAAGGACTAGCGGGGGTCCTACCTACGCAGTATTTT CASSQGLAGVLPTQYF
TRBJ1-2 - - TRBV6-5 TGTGCCAGCAGTAAACAGGGTTCGGTTGGCTACACCTTC CASSKQGSVGYTF
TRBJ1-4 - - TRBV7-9 TGTGCCAGCAGCTGGGGGGCGCCTCCTGAAAAACTGTTTTTT CASSWGAPPEKLFF
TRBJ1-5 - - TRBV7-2 TGTGCCAGCAGCTTATCCGGGACAAACAATCAGCCCCAGCATTTT CASSLSGTNNQPQHF
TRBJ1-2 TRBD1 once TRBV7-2 TGTGCCAGCAGCCGCGGGACAGGGGGAGGTGACTATGGCTACACCTTC CASSRGTGGGDYGYTF
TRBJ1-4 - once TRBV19 TGTGCCAGTAGTGTACAGGGAGGGACGGAAAAACTGTTTTTT CASSVQGGTEKLFF
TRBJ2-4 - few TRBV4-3 TGCGCCAGCAGCCAAGATGGGTACCAAAACATTCAGTACTTC CASSQDGYQNIQYF
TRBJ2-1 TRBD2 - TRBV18 TGTGCCAGCTCACTATCCAGCGGGGGGTATTACAATGAGCAGTTCTTC CASSLSSGGYYNEQFF
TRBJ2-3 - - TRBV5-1 TGCGCCAGCAGCTTGGACGGGGGCTCAGATACGCAGTATTTT CASSLDGGSDTQYF
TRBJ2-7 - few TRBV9 TGTGCCAGCAGCGTAGATGGGGCCGAGCAGTACTTC CASSVDGAEQYF
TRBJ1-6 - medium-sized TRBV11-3 TGTGCCAGCAGCTTAGAAACTAGCAATTCACCCCTCCACTTT CASSLETSNSPLHF